This T cell receptor (beta chain) is from a study of blood T cell repertoires in COVID-19 (dated by TCRdb to the early 2020s). For the wider study: The collaborator samples originated in the United States, Italy and Spain and spanned the acute and convalescent phases of COVID-19. HLA class I and class II types, where available, came from metadata supplied by the sample provider rather than from assay-based typing. The repertoires were made available in a free public database intended to serve as a resource for research on the immune response to SARS-CoV-2. A de-identified subject ID, COVID-19 status, age in years and sex were almost always included in the sample metadata. Samples were obtained from the ongoing ImmuneRACE study (first 160 participants) and from over 1,000 subjects provided by 6 global collaborators. The prospective study material was composed of cDNA or gDNA derived from T cells, B-cell-depleted T cells, or PBMCs. The dataset comprised deeply sampled blood TCRbeta repertoires from subjects exposed to, actively infected with, or recovered from COVID-19. General findings and caveats noted by the study authors: The quantity of clinical and demographic metadata differed by source and by participant and was supplied without curation.

In Seattle, one collaborating source enrolled patients while the infection was active and tracked those patients longitudinally over the course of disease. Each collaborating institution followed its own protocols to collect whole blood in K2EDTA tubes. For TCRbeta analysis, collaborators shipped samples in one of three forms: frozen whole blood, isolated PBMCs, or DNA extracted from either of those sample types. On this clone: Its binding antigen is unknown. No base-level quality is on record; no much larger clone is a single base apart.

The immunoSEQ Assay, a bias-controlled multiplex PCR, was used to amplify TCRbeta CDR3 regions from genomic DNA. Per the original workflow: Nucleated cell counts per sample were estimated from amplification of reference gene primers within the assay. Sequence reads were collapsed and filtered to measure the absolute abundance of every unique TCRbeta CDR3 rearrangement. Productive Simpson clonality was computed per sample as the square root of Simpson's diversity index over productive rearrangements. TCRdb took this table from immuneACCESS and kept in-frame rearrangements with V and J called. Such tables lack part of the clones; where checked against another copy, unresolved V genes explain under half of the gap, and the rest is unexplained. The V and J calls and the clone size are those of that table, but D and trimming were determined from the DNA. The sample table records over 150,000 clones; approximately 80% of these occur just once. The top ten clonotypes cover around 7% of the sample.

The junction carries 11 bases between V and J, which are trimmed by 5 bases and 4 bases respectively. The CDR3 runs 13 amino acids, cysteine and phenylalanine included. Solely the CDR3 DNA is kept, with 39 bases framed from the first base. Per the germline V gene (reference sequence), LNHNV is the CDR1 and YYDKDF is the CDR2. This receptor was taken from a woman between 40 and 50 years old with COVID-19, enrolled during active disease. The chain is encoded by TRBV15 joined to TRBJ1-2; TRBD1 is a weak D gene call, 6 bases matching. Source material: peripheral blood. The DNA is TGTGCCACCAGCGGGACATCGGGCTATGGCTACACCTTC. It translates to CATSGTSGYGYTF. When the CDR3 is completed using the reference TRBV15 and TRBJ1-2 genes on either side, the full variable domain is DAMVIQNPRYQVTQFGKPVTLSCSQTLNHNVMYWYQQKSSQAPKLLFHYYDKDFNNEADTPDNFQSRRPNTSFCFLDIRSPGLGDTAMYLCATSGTSGYGYTFGSGTRLTVV.